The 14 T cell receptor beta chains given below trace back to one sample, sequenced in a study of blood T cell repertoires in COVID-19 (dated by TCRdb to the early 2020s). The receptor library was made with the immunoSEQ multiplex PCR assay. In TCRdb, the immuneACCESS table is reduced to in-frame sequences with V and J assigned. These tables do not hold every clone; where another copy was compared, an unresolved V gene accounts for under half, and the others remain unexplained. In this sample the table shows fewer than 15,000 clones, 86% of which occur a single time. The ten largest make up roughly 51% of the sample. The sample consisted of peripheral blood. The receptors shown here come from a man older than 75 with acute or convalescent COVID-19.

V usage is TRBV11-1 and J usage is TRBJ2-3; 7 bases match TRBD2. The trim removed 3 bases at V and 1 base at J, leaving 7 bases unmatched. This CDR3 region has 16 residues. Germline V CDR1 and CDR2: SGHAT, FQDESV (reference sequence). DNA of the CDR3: TGTGCCAGCAGCTTTGGGCTAGCGGCTCGCACAGATACGCAGTATTTT. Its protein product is CASSFGLAARTDTQYF.

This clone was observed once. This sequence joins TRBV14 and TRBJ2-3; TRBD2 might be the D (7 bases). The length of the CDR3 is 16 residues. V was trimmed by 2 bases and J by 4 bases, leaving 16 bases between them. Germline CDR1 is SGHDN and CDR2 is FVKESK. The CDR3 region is CASSQPWGGPPDTQYF. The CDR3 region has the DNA TGTGCCAGCAGCCAACCGTGGGGGGGGCCTCCAGATACGCAGTATTTT.

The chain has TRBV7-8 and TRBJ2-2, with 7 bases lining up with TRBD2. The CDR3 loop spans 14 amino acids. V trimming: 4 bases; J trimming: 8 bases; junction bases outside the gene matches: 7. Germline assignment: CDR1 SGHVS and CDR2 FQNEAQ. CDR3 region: CASSWVGTMGELFF. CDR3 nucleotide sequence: TGTGCCAGCAGCTGGGTTGGGACTATGGGGGAGCTGTTTTTT.

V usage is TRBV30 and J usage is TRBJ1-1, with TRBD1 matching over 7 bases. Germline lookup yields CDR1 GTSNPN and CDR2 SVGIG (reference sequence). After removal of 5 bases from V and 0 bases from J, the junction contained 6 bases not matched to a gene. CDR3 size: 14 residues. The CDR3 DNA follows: TGTGCCTGGGCACCGGGACAGATGAACACTGAAGCTTTCTTT. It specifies CAWAPGQMNTEAFF. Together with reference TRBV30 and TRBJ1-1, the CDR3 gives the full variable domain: SQTIHQWPATLVQPVGSPLSLECTVEGTSNPNLYWYRQAAGRGLQLLFYSVGIGQISSEVPQNLSASRPQDRQFILSSKKLLLSDSGFYLCAWAPGQMNTEAFFGQGTRLTVV.

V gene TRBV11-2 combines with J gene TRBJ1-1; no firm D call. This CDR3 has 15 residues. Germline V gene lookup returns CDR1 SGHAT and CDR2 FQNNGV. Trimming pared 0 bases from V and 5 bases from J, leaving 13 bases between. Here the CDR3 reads CASSLDRKGGTEAFF. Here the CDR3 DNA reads TGTGCCAGCAGCTTAGATCGGAAGGGCGGGACTGAAGCTTTCTTT.

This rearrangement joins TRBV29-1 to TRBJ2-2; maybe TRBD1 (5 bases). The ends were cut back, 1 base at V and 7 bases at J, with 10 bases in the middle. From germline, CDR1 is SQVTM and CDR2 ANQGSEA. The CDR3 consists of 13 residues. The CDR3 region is CSVEVKGIGELFF. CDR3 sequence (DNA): TGCAGCGTTGAAGTGAAGGGGATCGGGGAGCTGTTTTTT.

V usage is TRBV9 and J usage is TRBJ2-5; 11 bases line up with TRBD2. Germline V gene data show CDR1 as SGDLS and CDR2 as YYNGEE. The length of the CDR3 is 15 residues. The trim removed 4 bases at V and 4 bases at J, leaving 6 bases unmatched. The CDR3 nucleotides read TGTGCCAGCAGCCAACTAGCGGGGGCCGTAGAGACCCAGTACTTC. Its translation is CASSQLAGAVETQYF.

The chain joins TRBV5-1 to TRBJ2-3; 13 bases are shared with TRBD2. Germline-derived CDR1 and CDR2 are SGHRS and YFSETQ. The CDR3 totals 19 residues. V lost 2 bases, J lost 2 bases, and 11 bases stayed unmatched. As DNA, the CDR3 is TGCGCCAGCAGCTTACGCAGCAGGACTAGCGGGGGACCCACAGATACGCAGTATTTT. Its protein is CASSLRSRTSGGPTDTQYF.

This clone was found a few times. The CDR3 bases are TGTGCCAGCAGCTTGGTAGTTGGGGCCAACGTCCTGACTTTC. Encoded protein: CASSLVVGANVLTF. The J gene is TRBJ2-6, the V gene TRBV27; D unclear. V was cut by 6 bases and J by 3 bases, with 9 bases left in between. This CDR3 spans 14 amino acids. The germline V gene encodes CDR1 MNHEY and CDR2 SMNVEV (reference sequence).

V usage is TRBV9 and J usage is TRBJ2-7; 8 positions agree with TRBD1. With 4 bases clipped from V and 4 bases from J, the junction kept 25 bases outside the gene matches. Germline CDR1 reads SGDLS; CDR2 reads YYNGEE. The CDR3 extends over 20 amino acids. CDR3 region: CASSSLPPGQVSPYAYEQYF. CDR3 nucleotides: TGTGCCAGCAGCTCCCTCCCTCCGGGACAGGTTTCCCCGTACGCATACGAGCAGTACTTC.

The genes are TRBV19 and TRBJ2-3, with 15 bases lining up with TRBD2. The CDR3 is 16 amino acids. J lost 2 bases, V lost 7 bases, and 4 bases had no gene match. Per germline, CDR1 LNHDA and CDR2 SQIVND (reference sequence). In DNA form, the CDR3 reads TGTGCCAGTAAAGGACTAGCGGGAGGGTTCACAGATACGCAGTATTTT. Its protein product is CASKGLAGGFTDTQYF.

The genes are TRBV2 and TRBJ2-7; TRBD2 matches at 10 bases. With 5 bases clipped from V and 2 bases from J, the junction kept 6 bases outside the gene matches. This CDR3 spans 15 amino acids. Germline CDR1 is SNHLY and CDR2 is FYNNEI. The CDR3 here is CASSSDGLAAYEQYF. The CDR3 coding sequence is TGTGCCAGCAGTTCTGATGGACTAGCGGCCTACGAGCAGTACTTC.

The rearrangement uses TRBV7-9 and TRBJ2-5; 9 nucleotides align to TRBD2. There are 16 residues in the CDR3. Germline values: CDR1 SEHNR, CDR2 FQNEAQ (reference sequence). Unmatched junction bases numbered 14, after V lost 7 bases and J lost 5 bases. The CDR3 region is CASKASGTKNGETQYF. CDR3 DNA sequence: TGTGCCAGCAAGGCTAGCGGGACAAAAAACGGGGAGACCCAGTACTTC.

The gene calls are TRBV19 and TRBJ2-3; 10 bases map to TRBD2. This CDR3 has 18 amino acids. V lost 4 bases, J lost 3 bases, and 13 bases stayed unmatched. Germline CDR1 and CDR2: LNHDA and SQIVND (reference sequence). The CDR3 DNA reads TGTGCCAGTAGTACCCTTGGGGTAGCGGGAGGCCGTACAGATACGCAGTATTTT. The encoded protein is CASSTLGVAGGRTDTQYF.